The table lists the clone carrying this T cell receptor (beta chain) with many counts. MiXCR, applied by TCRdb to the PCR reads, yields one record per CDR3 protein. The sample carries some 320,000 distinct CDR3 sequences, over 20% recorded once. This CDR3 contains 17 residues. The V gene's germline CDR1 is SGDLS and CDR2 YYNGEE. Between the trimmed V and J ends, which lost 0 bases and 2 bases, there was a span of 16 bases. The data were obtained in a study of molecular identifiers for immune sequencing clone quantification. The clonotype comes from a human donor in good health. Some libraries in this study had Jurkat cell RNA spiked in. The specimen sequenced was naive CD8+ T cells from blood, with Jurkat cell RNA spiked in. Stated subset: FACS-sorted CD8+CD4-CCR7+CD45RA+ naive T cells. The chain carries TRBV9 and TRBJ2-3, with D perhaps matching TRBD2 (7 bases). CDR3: CASSVEDGGGLTDTQYF. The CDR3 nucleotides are TGTGCCAGCAGCGTAGAAGATGGGGGGGGCCTCACAGATACGCAGTATTTT.